A single sample is the source of the 8 T cell receptor beta chains below, sequenced in a study of T cells in Graves' hyperthyroidism and ophthalmopathy. TCR beta CDR3 region amplification was performed from RNA transcripts. Carried out on the TCR CDR3, a first-round RT-PCR used the HTBI primer set. MiXCR was run by TCRdb on the multiplex PCR reads, yielding one entry per CDR3 protein. Of some 350,000 distinct CDR3 sequences in the sample, around 15% are singletons; the top ten hold about a third. Sequences were obtained from blood. Receptors originate from a woman in her thirties or forties with Graves' ophthalmopathy.

The chain couples TRBV11-3 to TRBJ2-1; the D gene is possibly TRBD2 (6 bases). CDR1 is SGHNT, CDR2 YENEEA, per germline. CDR3 length equals 15 residues. Deletions cut 5 bases from V and 2 bases from J, with 13 bases between. The DNA for the CDR3 is TGTGCCAGCAGCCCCCGCCGGGGGACCTACAATGAGCAGTTCTTC. Translation: CASSPRRGTYNEQFF. Full variable domain (missing parts from reference TRBV11-3 and TRBJ2-1): EAGVVQSPRYKIIEKKQPVAFWCNPISGHNTLYWYLQNLGQGPELLIRYENEEAVDDSQLPKDRFSAERLKGVDSTLKIQPAELGDSAVYLCASSPRRGTYNEQFFGPGTRLTVL.

This clonotype was counted many times. The CDR3 sequence: CASSQNPASSYNEQFF. The DNA for the CDR3 is TGTGCCAGCAGCCAGAACCCCGCTAGCTCCTACAATGAGCAGTTCTTC. The rearrangement links TRBV3-1 to TRBJ2-1, with D uncertain. CDR1 and CDR2 (germline): LGHDT, YNNKEL (reference sequence). CDR3 length: 16 amino acids. V was shortened by 3 bases and J by 0 bases, with 12 bases between the two germline ends.

This clonotype was counted many times. The rearrangement uses TRBV20-1 and TRBJ1-1; D remains unclear. The CDR3 runs 13 residues. Per the germline V gene, CDR1 is DFQATT and CDR2 is SNEGSKA (reference sequence). Trimming pared 3 bases from V and 4 bases from J, leaving 12 bases between. Here the CDR3 reads CSASGSFGTEAFF. CDR3 DNA sequence: TGCAGTGCTAGTGGGTCCTTTGGCACTGAAGCTTTCTTT.

This clonotype was seen many times. The chain is built from TRBV28 and TRBJ2-3; tentative D call: TRBD1 (6 bases). The germline V gene has CDR1 MDHEN and CDR2 SYDVKM. The V end was cut by 3 bases, the J end by 6 bases, with 16 bases between. The CDR3 spans 15 residues. CDR3 nucleotides: TGTGCCAGCAGTTTTGGACAGTACTTAGGGGATACGCAGTATTTT. Translating it yields CASSFGQYLGDTQYF.

The table lists this clonotype with many counts. The V call is TRBV3-1, the J call TRBJ2-7; 7 bases are a match to TRBD2. CDR3 length equals 15 residues. The J segment lost 3 bases and the V segment lost 4 bases, leaving 9 bases of the junction unmatched. The germline gives CDR1 LGHDT, CDR2 YNNKEL (reference sequence). CDR3: CASSPTGLGGYEQYF. In nucleotides, the CDR3 is TGTGCCAGCAGCCCAACTGGACTAGGCGGCTACGAGCAGTACTTC.

This clonotype was counted many times. The CDR3 protein is CATRGWQAYGYTF. CDR3 in DNA: TGTGCCACCCGCGGTTGGCAAGCCTATGGCTACACCTTC. The gene calls are TRBV27 and TRBJ1-2; D remains ambiguous. Germline CDR1 reads MNHEY; CDR2 reads SMNVEV (reference sequence). V lost 10 bases and J lost 4, with 16 bases in between. This CDR3 is 13 amino acids long.

The J gene is TRBJ1-1, the V gene TRBV5-1; 9 bases are shared with TRBD1. The ends lost 2 bases at V and 7 bases at J; junction bases unmatched: 9. The CDR3 contains 15 residues. Germline V lookup: CDR1 SGHRS, CDR2 YFSETQ. In DNA form, the CDR3 reads TGCGCCAGCAGCTTAAAAGGGACAGGGTTAGATGAAGCTTTCTTT. Amino acid sequence: CASSLKGTGLDEAFF.

This clonotype has a count of ten or more. The rearrangement joins TRBV19 to TRBJ1-5; no clear D gene. The V gene's germline CDR1 is LNHDA and CDR2 SQIVND (reference sequence). The CDR3 length is 15 residues. V lost 8 bases, J lost 2 bases, and 16 bases lay in between. CDR3 residues: CASYAPGLGNQPQHF. The CDR3 nucleotides are TGTGCCAGTTACGCACCGGGCCTGGGCAATCAGCCCCAGCATTTT.